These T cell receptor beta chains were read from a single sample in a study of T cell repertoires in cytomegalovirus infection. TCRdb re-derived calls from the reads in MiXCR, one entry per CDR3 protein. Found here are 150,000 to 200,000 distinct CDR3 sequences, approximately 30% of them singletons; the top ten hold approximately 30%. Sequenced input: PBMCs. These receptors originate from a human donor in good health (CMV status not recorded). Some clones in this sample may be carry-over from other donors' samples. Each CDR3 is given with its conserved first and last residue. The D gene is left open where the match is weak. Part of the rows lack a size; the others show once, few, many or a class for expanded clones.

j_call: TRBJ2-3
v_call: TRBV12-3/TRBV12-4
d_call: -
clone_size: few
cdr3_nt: TGTGCCAGCAGTCTCCTAGGGGAAGTTAGCACAGATACGCAGTATTTT
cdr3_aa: CASSLLGEVSTDTQYF

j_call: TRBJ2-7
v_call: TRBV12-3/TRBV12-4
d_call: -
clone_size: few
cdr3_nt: TGTGCCAGCAGTTTAGGGACAGTCCGGGCCTACGAGCAGTACTTC
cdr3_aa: CASSLGTVRAYEQYF

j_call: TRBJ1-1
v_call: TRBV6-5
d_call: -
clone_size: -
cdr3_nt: TGTGCCAGCCAAACGGGGGGATGGACCGGAGAAGAAGCTTTCTTT
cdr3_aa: CASQTGGWTGEEAFF

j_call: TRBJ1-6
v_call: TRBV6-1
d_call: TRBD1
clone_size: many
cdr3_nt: TGTGCCAGCAGTTTGACAGGGGGATATAATTCACCCCTCCACTTT
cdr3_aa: CASSLTGGYNSPLHF

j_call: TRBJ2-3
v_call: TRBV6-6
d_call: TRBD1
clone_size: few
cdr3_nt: TGTGCCAGCAGCCTCCCGACAGGGGATACGCAGTATTTT
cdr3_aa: CASSLPTGDTQYF

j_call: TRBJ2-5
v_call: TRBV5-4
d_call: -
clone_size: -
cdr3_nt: TGTGCCAGCAGCTTCCCCAGCCAAGAGACCCAGTACTTC
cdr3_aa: CASSFPSQETQYF

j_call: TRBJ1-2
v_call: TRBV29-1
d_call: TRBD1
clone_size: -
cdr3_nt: TGCAGCGTCCGGGACAGTCCTAACTATGGCTACACCTTC
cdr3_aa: CSVRDSPNYGYTF

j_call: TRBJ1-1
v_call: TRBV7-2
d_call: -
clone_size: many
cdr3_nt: TGTGCCAGCAGCTTAAATGGCGGGGAGAACACTGAAGCTTTCTTT
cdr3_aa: CASSLNGGENTEAFF

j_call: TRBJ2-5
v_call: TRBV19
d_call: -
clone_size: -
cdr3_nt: TGTGCCAGTAGTATGAGGGGCCAAGAGACCCAGTACTTC
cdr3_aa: CASSMRGQETQYF

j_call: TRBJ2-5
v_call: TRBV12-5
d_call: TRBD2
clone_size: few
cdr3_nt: TGTGCTAGTGGTTTTCGGGGGGGAGAGACCCAGTACTTC
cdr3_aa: CASGFRGGETQYF

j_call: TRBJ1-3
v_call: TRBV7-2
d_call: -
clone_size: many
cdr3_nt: TGTGCCAGCAGCCGATCAACAGGGAGGGGCTCTGGAAACACCATATATTTT
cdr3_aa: CASSRSTGRGSGNTIYF

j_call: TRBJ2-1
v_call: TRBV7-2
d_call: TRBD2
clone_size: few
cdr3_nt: TGTGCCAGCAGCCCCCTAGCGGGGGGGCTCTACAATGAGCAGTTCTTC
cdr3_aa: CASSPLAGGLYNEQFF

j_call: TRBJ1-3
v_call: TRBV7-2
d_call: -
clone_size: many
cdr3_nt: TGTGCCAGCAGCTCTGGAAACACCATATATTTT
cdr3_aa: CASSSGNTIYF

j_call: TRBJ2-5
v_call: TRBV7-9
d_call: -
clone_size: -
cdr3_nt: TGTGCCAGCACCTCAAAGGGGGGCCAAGAGATCCAGTACTTC
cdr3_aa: CASTSKGGQEIQYF

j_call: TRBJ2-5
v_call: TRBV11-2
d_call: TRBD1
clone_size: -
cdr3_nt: TGTGCCAGCAGCTCCTTAGGGACAGGGGGAGAGACCCAGTACTTC
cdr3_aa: CASSSLGTGGETQYF

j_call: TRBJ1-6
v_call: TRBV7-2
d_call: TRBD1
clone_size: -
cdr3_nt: TGTGCCAGCAGGAGCCGACAGGGAGAATCACCCCTCCACTTT
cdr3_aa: CASRSRQGESPLHF

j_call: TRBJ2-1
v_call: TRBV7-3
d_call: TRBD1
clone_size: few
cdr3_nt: TGTGCCAGCAGCGCCCCTGGGGACAGCTCCTACAATGAGCAGTTCTTC
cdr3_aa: CASSAPGDSSYNEQFF

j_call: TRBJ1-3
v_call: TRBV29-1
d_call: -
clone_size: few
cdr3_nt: TGCAGCGTTGCGACGGGGCCGGGAAACACCATATATTTT
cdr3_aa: CSVATGPGNTIYF

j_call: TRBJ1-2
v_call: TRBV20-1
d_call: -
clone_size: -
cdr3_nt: TGCAGTGCCCGAGGGGCAGGCGGCTACACCTTC
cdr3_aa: CSARGAGGYTF

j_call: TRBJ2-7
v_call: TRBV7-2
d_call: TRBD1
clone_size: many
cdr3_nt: TGTGCCAGCAGCTGGCAATCGGGACAGGCCTACGAGCAGTACTTC
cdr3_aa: CASSWQSGQAYEQYF

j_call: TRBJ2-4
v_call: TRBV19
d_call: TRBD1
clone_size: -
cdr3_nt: TGTGCCAGTAGTATCCTCACACAGGGGGAGAGAAACATTCAGTACTTC
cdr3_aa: CASSILTQGERNIQYF

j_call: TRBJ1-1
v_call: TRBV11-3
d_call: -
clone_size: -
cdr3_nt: TGTGCCAGCAGCTTAGAATGGGGGACTGAAGCTTTCTTT
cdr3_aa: CASSLEWGTEAFF

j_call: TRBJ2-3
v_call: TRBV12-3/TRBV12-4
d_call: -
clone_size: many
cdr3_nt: TGTGCCAGCAGTTCCGGGGCTGGAATAGATACGCAGTATTTT
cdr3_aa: CASSSGAGIDTQYF

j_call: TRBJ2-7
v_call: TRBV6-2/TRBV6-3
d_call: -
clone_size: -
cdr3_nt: TGTGCCAGCAGTTATCGCGCGGGGACACCCTACGAGCAGTACTTC
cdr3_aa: CASSYRAGTPYEQYF

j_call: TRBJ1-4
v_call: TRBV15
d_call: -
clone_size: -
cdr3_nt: TGTGCCACCAGCAGAGATAGGGGGATTCATGAAAAACTGTTTTTT
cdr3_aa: CATSRDRGIHEKLFF

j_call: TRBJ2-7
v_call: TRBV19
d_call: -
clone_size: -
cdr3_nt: TGTGCCAGTAGTACCCCAGCAGGTGGAGGCTACGAGCAGTACTTC
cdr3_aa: CASSTPAGGGYEQYF

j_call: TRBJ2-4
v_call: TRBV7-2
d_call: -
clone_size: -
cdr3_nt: TGTGCCAGCAGCTTAGGGGGCAGGGAAAACATTCAGTACTTC
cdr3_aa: CASSLGGRENIQYF

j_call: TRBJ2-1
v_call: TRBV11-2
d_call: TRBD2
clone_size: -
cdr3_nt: TGTGCCAGCAGCTTGACTAGCGGGGGGTGGAATGAGCAGTTCTTC
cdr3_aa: CASSLTSGGWNEQFF

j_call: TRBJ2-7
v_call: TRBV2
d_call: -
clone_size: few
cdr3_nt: TGTGCCAGCACTAGGGACTACGAGCAGTACTTC
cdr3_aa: CASTRDYEQYF

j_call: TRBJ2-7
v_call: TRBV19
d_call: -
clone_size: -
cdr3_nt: TGCGCCAGTAGTATTGGAAAGGGGAGTGCCTACGAGCGGTACTTC
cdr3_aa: CASSIGKGSAYERYF

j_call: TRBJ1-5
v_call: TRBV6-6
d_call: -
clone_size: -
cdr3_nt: TGTGCCAGCGTGGTTAACAGACAGATTCAGCCCCAGCATTTT
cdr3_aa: CASVVNRQIQPQHF

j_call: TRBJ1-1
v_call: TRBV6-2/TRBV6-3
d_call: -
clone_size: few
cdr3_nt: TGTGCCAGCAGCCCGGCTTTTACAGCAAACACTGAAGCTTTCTTT
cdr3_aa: CASSPAFTANTEAFF